One and the same sample provided the 9 T cell receptor beta chains below, sequenced in a study of blood T cell repertoires in COVID-19. The data were produced by immunoSEQ multiplex PCR, yet TCRdb's version contains in-frame clones alone and is incomplete. The sample lists some 450,000 clones; approximately 90% were seen once. Sequencing was carried out using peripheral blood. All receptors derive from a woman aged 45-59 years with COVID-19, enrolled during active disease.

The rearrangement links TRBV11-1 to TRBJ1-1; D is unclear. V shed 9 bases and J shed 6 bases, with 26 bases lying between them. The CDR3 is 16 residues long. Germline values: CDR1 SGHAT, CDR2 FQDESV (reference sequence). Here the CDR3 reads CASSGGNPLLGAEAFF. The CDR3, as DNA: TGTGCCAGTAGTGGAGGGAACCCCCTCCTGGGCGCTGAAGCTTTCTTT.

The chain recombines TRBV30 with TRBJ1-6; TRBD1 is a possible D gene (6 bases). Germline CDR1 reads GTSNPN; CDR2 reads SVGIG (reference sequence). V was trimmed by 3 bases and J by 8 bases, leaving 8 bases between them. This CDR3 contains 12 residues. CDR3 bases: TGTGCCTGGAGCTCAGGGGATTCACCCCTCCACTTT. Residues: CAWSSGDSPLHF.

The genes are TRBV7-2 and TRBJ2-1; 8 positions match TRBD2. Germline V gene data show CDR1 as SGHTA and CDR2 as FQGNSA. The CDR3 has 17 amino acids. The V gene end was trimmed by 1 base and the J gene end by 3 bases; junction bases not matched to a gene: 8. CDR3 amino acids: CASSLDLSGGRYNEQFF. The CDR3 coding sequence is TGTGCCAGCAGCTTAGATCTAAGCGGGGGCCGCTACAATGAGCAGTTCTTC.

The chain links TRBV27 to TRBJ1-1; D is undetermined. CDR3 size: 13 residues. The germline V and J ends were trimmed by 7 bases and 4 bases, with 13 bases remaining between them. Looked up from germline, CDR1 is MNHEY and CDR2 is SMNVEV (reference sequence). The CDR3 coding sequence is TGTGCCAGCACCTCCGATCCCGGCACTGAAGCTTTCTTT. Its translation: CASTSDPGTEAFF.

This chain connects TRBV4-1 to TRBJ1-1; 7 bases are a match to TRBD1. Germline assignment: CDR1 MGHRA and CDR2 YSYEKL. J gave up 10 bases and V 4 bases, and 9 bases lay outside the gene matches. The CDR3 has 13 residues. The CDR3 nucleotides are TGCGCCAGCAGCCGAGGGGGCAGGTCTGGAGCTTTCTTT. This sequence encodes CASSRGGRSGAFF.

The V call is TRBV6-2 or TRBV6-3, the J call TRBJ2-1, with TRBD2 identical over 10 bases. Trimming took 5 bases from V and 5 from J; bases not matched to a gene: 6. The CDR3 has 15 amino acids. Germline-derived CDR1 and CDR2 are MNHEY and SVGEGT. CDR3 nucleotide sequence: TGTGCCAGCAGTAGGGGGACTAGCGCGCACAATGAGCAGTTCTTC. Translating gives CASSRGTSAHNEQFF.

The rearrangement joins TRBV25-1 to TRBJ2-1; 11 bases map to TRBD2. Per the germline V gene, CDR1 is MGHDK and CDR2 is SYGVNS. This CDR3 spans 14 amino acids. Unmatched junction bases numbered 8, after V lost 8 bases and J lost 8 bases. CDR3 region: CASHSGGAIYEQFF. The CDR3 DNA reads as TGTGCCAGCCATAGCGGGGGGGCGATTTATGAGCAGTTCTTC.

A single count supports this clone. The rearrangement links TRBV27 to TRBJ1-1; possible D gene TRBD1, 5 bases. The V end was cut by 0 bases, the J end by 2 bases, with 16 bases between. Germline V lookup: CDR1 MNHEY, CDR2 SMNVEV (reference sequence). This CDR3 has 17 residues. The CDR3, as DNA: TGTGCCAGCAGTTTATCGGGGTGGGGGGGAGATAACACTGAAGCTTTCTTT. Translated: CASSLSGWGGDNTEAFF.

This clone was seen a single time. The chain carries TRBV5-1 and TRBJ1-5; 10 bases line up with TRBD1. V lost 5 bases to trimming and J lost 0 bases; unmatched junction nucleotides: 2. Germline CDR1 and CDR2: SGHRS and YFSETQ. CDR3 length equals 15 residues. CDR3 residues: CASSRTGGSNQPQHF. The CDR3 nucleotides read TGCGCCAGCAGTCGGACAGGGGGTAGCAATCAGCCCCAGCATTTT.